A selection of T cell receptor beta chains follows, all from one sample in a study of blood T cell repertoires in COVID-19. The repertoire was sequenced with immunoSEQ multiplex PCR; TCRdb's copy has only in-frame clones and lacks some. The data show approximately 200,000 clones, around 87% seen once. The sample was PBMCs or T cells enriched from blood (not recorded which). The receptors come from a woman in her twenties or thirties who had recovered from COVID-19. CDR3s include the opening cysteine and the closing phenylalanine or tryptophan. Each record gives: clone size, J gene, D gene, V gene, CDR3 DNA, CDR3 protein. D genes are given only for firm matches. Some rows mark clone size as missing; the rest say once, few, many or name a class of expanded clone.

once | TRBJ2-5 | - | TRBV11-3 | TGTGCCAGCAGCTTCTCACAGCAAGAGACCCAGTACTTC | CASSFSQQETQYF
- | TRBJ1-1 | - | TRBV30 | TGTGCCTGGAGTGTACGGAAGGGGGACGCTGAAGCTTTCTTT | CAWSVRKGDAEAFF
- | TRBJ2-1 | TRBD1 | TRBV18 | TGTGCCAGCTCACTGGGACAGGCGGGGAATGAGCAGTTCTTC | CASSLGQAGNEQFF
- | TRBJ2-1 | TRBD1 | TRBV11-3 | TGTGCCAGCAGCTTCCGGGGGACAGGGGAAATCGATGAGCAGTTCTTC | CASSFRGTGEIDEQFF
- | TRBJ1-4 | TRBD1 | TRBV12-5 | TGTGCTAGTGGGGACAGGACCCTTGAAAAACTGTTTTTT | CASGDRTLEKLFF
- | TRBJ2-2 | TRBD1 | TRBV24-1 | TGTGCCACCAGTGACCACATAAGGGGGCGGAACACCGGGGAGCTGTTTTTT | CATSDHIRGRNTGELFF
- | TRBJ2-1 | TRBD1 | TRBV3-1/TRBV3-2 | TGTGCCAGCAGCCGAGACAGGGGTGCCTACAATGAGCAGTTCTTC | CASSRDRGAYNEQFF
- | TRBJ2-3 | TRBD2 | TRBV6-1 | TGTGCCAGCAGTGAAGCGCGGGGGGCCAGCACAGATACGCAGTATTTT | CASSEARGASTDTQYF
- | TRBJ1-4 | TRBD1 | TRBV11-1 | TGTGCCAGCAGCCGTACCGGGACAGGGCGTGAAAAACTGTTTTTT | CASSRTGTGREKLFF
- | TRBJ2-1 | - | TRBV24-1 | TGTGCCACCAGTGATTTCCCCGGAGAGGAAAGCTACAATGAGCAGTTCTTC | CATSDFPGEESYNEQFF
- | TRBJ2-1 | TRBD2 | TRBV7-2 | TGTGCCAGCAGCACCTCACCGGGACTAATTAGCAATGAGCAGTTCTTC | CASSTSPGLISNEQFF
- | TRBJ2-5 | TRBD1 | TRBV7-2 | TGTGCCAGCAGCCTAGGACAGGGTTCCATTGAGACCCAGTACTTC | CASSLGQGSIETQYF
- | TRBJ2-2 | TRBD2 | TRBV30 | TGTGCCTGGAATTCAGATAGAAGCGGGAGGATAACCGGGGAGCTGTTTTTT | CAWNSDRSGRITGELFF
- | TRBJ2-1 | TRBD2 | TRBV2 | TGTGCCAGCAGTTCCTTTACTAGCGGGGGGGACAATGAGCAGTTCTTC | CASSSFTSGGDNEQFF
- | TRBJ2-1 | TRBD1 | TRBV18 | TGTGCCAGCTCGCAGCCTCAAAACAGGGGCCATGAGCAGTTCTTC | CASSQPQNRGHEQFF
- | TRBJ2-7 | - | TRBV2 | TGTGCCAGCAGTGATAGAGGGCACCAGACCTACGAGCAGTACTTC | CASSDRGHQTYEQYF
- | TRBJ2-1 | TRBD1 | TRBV24-1 | TGTGCCACCAGTGACCGAGGACAGGGGGCTAATGAGCAGTTCTTC | CATSDRGQGANEQFF
- | TRBJ2-1 | - | TRBV29-1 | TGCAGCGGCCGCGCGGTTAGCTCCTACAATGAGCAGTTCTTC | CSGRAVSSYNEQFF
- | TRBJ1-2 | - | TRBV7-9 | TGTGCCAGCAGCTCCGAGGACAGTTTGGATGGCTACACCTTC | CASSSEDSLDGYTF
- | TRBJ2-1 | - | TRBV30 | TGTGCCTGGAGTGCAACTAGCTTTTCAATCAATGAGCAGTTCTTC | CAWSATSFSINEQFF
- | TRBJ2-1 | - | TRBV6-5 | TGTGCCAGCAGCTACTGGAGGGGCCTTTACAATGAGCAGTTCTTC | CASSYWRGLYNEQFF
- | TRBJ1-5 | - | TRBV5-1 | TGCGCCAGCAGCTTGGATGCTGAGGCAGGCAATCAGCCCCAGCATTTT | CASSLDAEAGNQPQHF
- | TRBJ2-7 | - | TRBV28 | TGTGCCAGCAGTCCCCTGGTTAGATCACCCCTCCCCTACGAGCAGTACTTC | CASSPLVRSPLPYEQYF
- | TRBJ1-1 | - | TRBV12-3/TRBV12-4 | TGTGCCAGCAGTCCCCCTGGGAGCACTGAAGCTTTCTTT | CASSPPGSTEAFF
- | TRBJ1-1 | - | TRBV13 | TGTGCCAGCAGCTTTGGGGCATACACTGAAGCTTTCTTT | CASSFGAYTEAFF
- | TRBJ1-1 | - | TRBV5-1 | TGCGCCAGCAGCCCAATGGGGGCAAGGGCTGAAGCTTTCTTT | CASSPMGARAEAFF
- | TRBJ1-6 | - | TRBV4-2 | TGTGCCAGCAGCCTGATGATGACAGGCTATGCGTTGGGGGATTCACCCCTCCACTTT | CASSLMMTGYALGDSPLHF
- | TRBJ2-3 | TRBD1 | TRBV30 | TGTGCCTGGAGCCGAGGTACGGACAGGGAAGGACCAGATACGCAGTATTTT | CAWSRGTDREGPDTQYF
once | TRBJ2-3 | - | TRBV25-1 | TGTGCCAGCAGTGGCTCACTAGCTTCTCCCACAGATACGCAGTATTTT | CASSGSLASPTDTQYF
- | TRBJ1-5 | - | TRBV10-3 | TGTGCCATCTCTGGGCAGTATAGCAATCAGCCCCAGCATTTT | CAISGQYSNQPQHF
- | TRBJ1-2 | - | TRBV21-1 | TGTGCCAGCAGCAAAGAGTCAGGGGTTGGCTATGGCTACACCTTC | CASSKESGVGYGYTF
- | TRBJ1-1 | TRBD1 | TRBV25-1 | TGTGCCAGCACCCGGACAGGGACGAACACTGAAGCTTTCTTT | CASTRTGTNTEAFF
- | TRBJ1-4 | TRBD1 | TRBV2 | TGTGCCAGCAGCAGGGACAGGTTTAATGAAAAACTGTTTTTT | CASSRDRFNEKLFF
once | TRBJ1-1 | TRBD1 | TRBV6-5 | TGTGCCAGCAGTAGGGGGCCGAACACTGAAGCTTTCTTT | CASSRGPNTEAFF
- | TRBJ1-6 | - | TRBV6-6 | TGTGCCAGCAGTTACGCACAGATGGCCCTCCACTTT | CASSYAQMALHF
- | TRBJ1-2 | - | TRBV12-5 | TGTGCTAGTGGCCCGGGGGGGTTCTATGGCTACACCTTC | CASGPGGFYGYTF
- | TRBJ1-1 | - | TRBV5-4 | TGTGCCAGCAGCCTGGTCGACAGAGAAGCTTTCTTT | CASSLVDREAFF
few | TRBJ2-3 | - | TRBV10-3 | TGTGCCATCAGTGAGAAGGCGGCAGATACGCAGTATTTT | CAISEKAADTQYF
- | TRBJ2-7 | TRBD1 | TRBV19 | TGTGCCAGTAGTTACACAGGGGAGCACGACGAGCAGTACTTC | CASSYTGEHDEQYF
- | TRBJ1-4 | - | TRBV7-9 | TGTGCCAGCAGCTCTTCGGTTCGAGGGGGAATGGAGACTAATGAAAAACTGTTTTTT | CASSSSVRGGMETNEKLFF
once | TRBJ2-7 | - | TRBV11-2 | TGTGCCAGCAGCCCAAGGTACTACGATTACGAGCAGTACTTC | CASSPRYYDYEQYF
- | TRBJ2-2 | - | TRBV25-1 | TGTGCCAGTCAGGAAAACACCGGGGAGCTGTTTTTT | CASQENTGELFF